This T cell receptor (beta chain) was captured in a study of blood T cell repertoires in COVID-19. Looking at the study overall: PBMCs, B-cell-depleted T cells, or T cells provided the cDNA or gDNA that made up the material.

This clone appeared a single time. Produced via immunoSEQ multiplex PCR; TCRdb's table is partial and in-frame only. The sample includes around 310,000 clones, 88% of them seen just once. Donors of Cohort 3 who recovered were those that had two negative PCRs, clearance, or symptom resolution. Sample: PBMCs or T cells enriched from blood (not recorded which). The clonotype originates from a man aged 30 to 39 who had recovered from COVID-19.

CDR3 DNA sequence: TGTGCCAGCCCGGGCACCGGGGAGCTGTTTTTT. Translated: CASPGTGELFF. This chain connects TRBV11-2 to TRBJ2-2; D ambiguous. From germline, CDR1 is SGHAT and CDR2 FQNNGV. V was cut by 8 bases and J by 4 bases, with 5 bases left in between. The CDR3 runs to 11 residues.